The rows below give T cell receptor beta chains drawn from one sample of a study of T cells in Graves' hyperthyroidism and ophthalmopathy. TCRdb reprocessed the multiplex PCR reads via MiXCR and lists one record per CDR3 protein. The sample has about 200,000 distinct CDR3 sequences, 15% to 20% seen once. The sequenced material came from blood. These receptors all come from a man between 40 and 49 years old with Graves' hyperthyroidism. Each CDR3 is given with its conserved first and last residue. The D gene is left open where the match is weak. Expanded clones are given a class, and other clones once, few, many or no size at all.

>few|TRBV4-2|TRBJ1-6|.
CASSSGTNSYNSPLHF
TGTGCCAGCAGCTCAGGGACAAACTCCTATAATTCACCCCTCCACTTT
>few|TRBV4-3|TRBJ2-7|.
CASSQDFAGPPGEQYF
TGCGCCAGCAGCCAAGATTTCGCGGGGCCCCCTGGGGAGCAGTACTTC
>many|TRBV12-5|TRBJ2-7|.
CASAVGVSGSYEQYF
TGTGCTAGTGCCGTGGGGGTTAGCGGTTCCTACGAGCAGTACTTC
>many|TRBV5-1|TRBJ1-2|.
CASSVEKGGGTFYGYTF
TGCGCCAGCAGCGTCGAGAAGGGCGGCGGAACTTTCTATGGCTACACCTTC
>many|TRBV28|TRBJ1-5|.
CASRWLDQPQHF
TGTGCCAGCAGGTGGTTAGATCAGCCCCAGCATTTT
>few|TRBV27|TRBJ2-5|TRBD1
CASSLYRGQGAQETQYF
TGTGCCAGCAGTTTATACCGGGGACAGGGGGCGCAAGAGACCCAGTACTTC
>many|TRBV12-3/TRBV12-4|TRBJ2-1|TRBD2
CASSLHSGGKSSYNEQFF
TGTGCCAGCAGTTTACATAGCGGGGGGAAGAGCTCCTACAATGAGCAGTTCTTC
>.|TRBV28|TRBJ2-7|TRBD2
CASSSLAGGLYEQYF
TGTGCCAGCAGTTCGCTAGCGGGGGGCCTCTACGAGCAGTACTTC
>.|TRBV14|TRBJ2-1|.
CASSQGGTPSYNEQFF
TGTGCCAGCAGCCAAGGAGGGACACCTTCCTACAATGAGCAGTTCTTC
>.|TRBV29-1|TRBJ1-1|.
CSVRANTEAFF
TGCAGCGTTCGGGCGAACACTGAAGCTTTCTTT
>many|TRBV30|TRBJ1-5|TRBD1
CAAQQGAGQPQHF
TGTGCCGCCCAACAGGGGGCTGGTCAGCCCCAGCATTTT
>many|TRBV28|TRBJ1-2|.
CASSQGDYGYTF
TGTGCCAGCAGTCAGGGTGACTATGGCTACACCTTC
>.|TRBV6-5|TRBJ1-6|.
CASSSDSRGPLHF
TGTGCCAGCAGTTCCGACAGCCGGGGACCCCTCCACTTT
>few|TRBV7-6|TRBJ2-7|.
CASSMWDRSYEQYF
TGTGCCAGCAGCATGTGGGACCGATCCTACGAGCAGTACTTC
>many|TRBV6-2/TRBV6-3|TRBJ2-3|.
CASSYNGVVGDTQYF
TGTGCCAGCAGTTACAACGGGGTAGTAGGAGATACGCAGTATTTT
>few|TRBV6-4|TRBJ1-2|TRBD1
CASSEGTGDGYTF
TGTGCCAGCAGTGAAGGGACAGGGGACGGCTACACCTTC
>many|TRBV2|TRBJ1-6|.
CASRTIRDTRRSSYNSPLHF
TGTGCCAGCAGGACAATTCGGGACACCAGAAGGAGCTCCTATAATTCACCCCTCCACTTT
>many|TRBV11-2|TRBJ2-1|TRBD2
CASTRSGLAGYEQFF
TGTGCCAGCACCCGGTCGGGACTAGCGGGCTATGAGCAGTTCTTC
>few|TRBV7-3|TRBJ2-4|.
CASSLGAGKNIQYF
TGTGCCAGCAGCTTAGGGGCAGGGAAAAACATTCAGTACTTC
>.|TRBV4-2|TRBJ1-6|.
CASSQEVGSPLHF
TGTGCCAGCAGCCAAGAGGTTGGTTCACCCCTCCACTTT
>few|TRBV4-3|TRBJ2-7|.
CASSHWDDQGNEQYF
TGCGCCAGCAGCCATTGGGACGATCAAGGGAACGAGCAGTACTTC
>many|TRBV3-1|TRBJ2-1|.
CASSPRESYNEQFF
TGTGCCAGCAGCCCCCGGGAATCCTACAATGAGCAGTTCTTC
>many|TRBV7-9|TRBJ2-7|.
CASSPAMRWEQYF
TGTGCCAGCAGTCCCGCGATGCGTTGGGAGCAGTACTTC
>few|TRBV9|TRBJ1-5|.
CASSASGGTGQPQHF
TGTGCCAGCAGCGCCTCGGGGGGGACGGGTCAGCCCCAGCATTTT
>once|TRBV3-1|TRBJ2-5|TRBD1
CASTRGYADGWETQYF
TGTGCCAGCACCAGGGGGTATGCCGACGGGTGGGAGACCCAGTACTTC
>few|TRBV9|TRBJ2-1|.
CASSADSTSHNEQFF
TGTGCCAGCAGCGCTGACAGCACCTCTCACAATGAGCAGTTCTTC
>many|TRBV18|TRBJ1-2|TRBD1
CASSSRDSFGYTF
TGTGCCAGCTCATCCCGGGACAGCTTTGGCTACACCTTC
>many|TRBV7-2|TRBJ2-3|.
CASSPRGFFTDTQYF
TGTGCCAGCAGTCCCCGGGGCTTTTTTACAGATACGCAGTATTTT
>few|TRBV5-1|TRBJ2-2|TRBD1
CASSSYRDRGNAGELFF
TGCGCCAGCAGCTCTTACCGGGACAGGGGAAATGCCGGGGAGCTGTTTTTT
>many|TRBV10-3|TRBJ2-7|TRBD1
CAISEITGAAYEQYF
TGTGCCATCAGTGAGATAACAGGGGCGGCCTACGAGCAGTACTTC
>few|TRBV19|TRBJ1-6|.
CANERRGAGKFVALHF
TGTGCCAATGAACGGCGAGGGGCCGGAAAATTCGTAGCCCTCCACTTT
>few|TRBV7-9|TRBJ2-7|.
CASSLSRAKQREQYF
TGTGCCAGCAGCTTAAGCAGGGCCAAGCAACGGGAGCAGTACTTC